Below are 23 T cell receptor beta chains sequenced from a single sample in a study of regulatory T cells in long-lasting Graves disease. Time point defined: newly diagnosed GD, antithyroid drugs for less than 3 months. The TCR library was made from RNA that had been extracted from PBMCs in TRIzol. The TCR beta library used iRepertoire HTBI primers with Arm-PCR amplification of CDR3. TCRdb re-derived calls from the multiplex PCR reads in MiXCR, one entry per CDR3 protein. Among hundreds of thousands of distinct CDR3 sequences listed, roughly 15% were seen once. These data were also filed under a second study, of T cells in Graves' hyperthyroidism and ophthalmopathy.

Material: peripheral blood mononuclear cells (PBMCs), obtained at new diagnosis, from a patient treated with antithyroid drugs. The receptors were sampled from a woman aged 30 to 39 with Graves disease.

This clonotype was observed at least ten times. The V call is TRBV27, the J call TRBJ1-2, with D possibly matching TRBD1 (6 bases). The CDR3 runs to 17 residues. Trimming cost V 4 bases and J 8 bases, with 26 bases left between them. Germline lookup yields CDR1 MNHEY and CDR2 SMNVEV (reference sequence). The CDR3 spells CASSSSLLRDRNGGYTF. Here the CDR3 DNA reads TGTGCCAGCAGTTCCTCCCTATTAAGAGACAGGAACGGAGGCTACACCTTC.

This clonotype was seen a handful of times. The J gene is TRBJ2-3, the V gene TRBV6-2 or TRBV6-3; D gene unclear. V was trimmed by 8 bases and J by 6 bases, leaving 12 bases between them. The CDR3 is made up of 12 amino acids. Germline CDR1 reads MNHEY; CDR2 reads SVGEGT. CDR3 region: CASSVDRDTQYF. The CDR3 DNA reads as TGTGCCAGCTCGGTTGACCGGGATACGCAGTATTTT.

Note on this clonotype: A single base separates this from a much larger clone, so it may be a read error. The rearrangement links TRBV6-5 to TRBJ2-7; D is uncertain. There are 13 residues in the CDR3. Germline CDR1 is MNHEY and CDR2 is SVGAGI. Trimming removed 3 bases at V and 3 bases at J, with 9 bases between. The CDR3 nucleotides are TGTGCCAGCAGTTATAACAGAGGCTACGAGCAGTACGTC. As protein: CASSYNRGYEQYV.

The sample holds a few counts of this clonotype. The chain is built from TRBV7-9 and TRBJ2-3, with a tentative D call TRBD1 (6 bases). The germline V and J ends were trimmed by 7 bases and 0 bases, with 17 bases remaining between them. The germline CDR1 and CDR2 sequences are SEHNR and FQNEAQ (reference sequence). The CDR3 is made up of 16 amino acids. The CDR3 coding sequence is TGTGCCAGCACCCATCTCGGGACAACTAGCACAGATACGCAGTATTTT. Protein sequence: CASTHLGTTSTDTQYF.

This clonotype was found many times. The V and J genes are TRBV7-8 and TRBJ2-2; the match to TRBD1 covers 9 bases. Germline loops: CDR1 SGHVS, CDR2 FQNEAQ. The CDR3 length is 17 residues. V dropped 3 bases and J dropped 2; count of bases not matched to a gene: 7. The CDR3 here is CASSFLGQGINTGELFF. In DNA form, the CDR3 reads TGTGCCAGCAGCTTCTTGGGACAGGGTATAAACACCGGGGAGCTGTTTTTT.

This clonotype was counted many times. The rearrangement uses TRBV28 and TRBJ2-7, with 10 nucleotides matching TRBD1. The germline gives CDR1 MDHEN, CDR2 SYDVKM. The CDR3 contains 14 residues. With 6 bases clipped from V and 6 bases from J, the junction kept 8 bases outside the gene matches. CDR3 nucleotide sequence: TGTGCCAGCAGGAAGGGACAGGGGTTGATCGAGCAGTACTTC. Translating gives CASRKGQGLIEQYF. The whole variable domain, remainder taken from reference TRBV28 and TRBJ2-7, is DVKVTQSSRYLVKRTGEKVFLECVQDMDHENMFWYRQDPGLGLRLIYFSYDVKMKEKGDIPEGYSVSREKKERFSLILESASTNQTSMYLCASRKGQGLIEQYFGPGTRLTVT.

This clonotype was found many times. This chain links TRBV28 with TRBJ2-4; D is perhaps TRBD2 (6 bases). The CDR3 covers 17 residues. The ends were cut back, 6 bases at V and 0 bases at J, with 18 bases in the middle. CDR1 and CDR2 from the germline V gene are MDHEN and SYDVKM. The CDR3 loop is CASSSAEGGGAKNIQYF. CDR3 in DNA: TGTGCCAGCAGCTCCGCGGAGGGCGGAGGAGCCAAAAACATTCAGTACTTC.

The chain carries TRBV4-1 and TRBJ2-2; 16 bases fit TRBD2. CDR1 is MGHRA and CDR2 is YSYEKL in the germline V gene. The CDR3 runs 17 residues. V lost 3 bases to trimming and J lost 9 bases; unmatched junction nucleotides: 7. This CDR3 reads CASSQAGTSGGDRELFF. The CDR3 coding sequence is TGCGCCAGCAGCCAGGCCGGGACTAGCGGGGGGGACCGGGAGCTGTTTTTT.

This clonotype was recorded many times. This chain links TRBV2 with TRBJ2-3; 10 nucleotides line up with TRBD2. Germline values: CDR1 SNHLY, CDR2 FYNNEI. This CDR3 has 14 amino acids. With 8 bases clipped from V and 2 bases from J, the junction kept 4 bases outside the gene matches. The CDR3: CASQREGPTDTQYF. In DNA form, the CDR3 reads TGTGCCAGCCAGCGGGAGGGCCCCACAGATACGCAGTATTTT.

In this sample, this clonotype turned up many times. This rearrangement joins TRBV28 to TRBJ1-2; D possibly corresponds to TRBD1 (5 bases). Germline lookup yields CDR1 MDHEN and CDR2 SYDVKM. The V and J ends lost 5 bases and 1 base respectively, with 17 bases between them. This CDR3 contains 16 residues. The CDR3 loop reads CASSRYWDRDNYGYTF. DNA for the CDR3: TGTGCCAGCAGTCGGTATTGGGACCGAGATAACTATGGCTACACCTTC.

This clonotype has at least ten counts. This CDR3 is CASRRTGSGANVLTF. CDR3 nucleotides: TGTGCCAGCAGAAGAACAGGCTCTGGGGCCAACGTCCTGACTTTC. The chain has TRBV7-9 and TRBJ2-6; a weak D match, TRBD1 (5 bases). Deletions cut 6 bases from V and 0 bases from J, with 9 bases between. The germline gives CDR1 SEHNR, CDR2 FQNEAQ (reference sequence). There are 15 residues in the CDR3.

The genes are TRBV7-9 and TRBJ1-6; TRBD1 might be the D (6 bases). V was clipped by 4 bases and J by 0 bases, with 16 bases between them. Germline V CDR1 and CDR2: SEHNR, FQNEAQ (reference sequence). The CDR3 totals 18 residues. The CDR3 DNA sequence: TGTGCCAGCAGCTCTCCAGGGGCTCATTCCTCCTATAATTCACCCCTCCACTTT. Translated: CASSSPGAHSSYNSPLHF.

This clonotype was detected many times. This sequence joins TRBV12-3 or TRBV12-4 and TRBJ2-5; perhaps TRBD2 as D (5 bases). The CDR3 covers 16 residues. Trimming removed 5 bases from V and 2 bases from J, with 18 bases in between. CDR3 nucleotide sequence: TGTGCCAGCAGTCCCCGGGGTCTAGCAGAACAAGAGACCCAGTACTTC. It specifies CASSPRGLAEQETQYF.

The rearrangement uses TRBV20-1 and TRBJ1-2; D is unresolved. With 3 bases removed from V and 4 bases from J, the gap between germline ends came to 15 bases. The CDR3 is made up of 14 amino acids. The germline gives CDR1 DFQATT, CDR2 SNEGSKA (reference sequence). The CDR3 bases are TGCAGTGCTAGGGACGCCGGTAATCCCTATGGCTACACCTTC. Its translation is CSARDAGNPYGYTF.

This clonotype was counted a few times. V and J are TRBV28 and TRBJ2-3; D is unresolved. V was cut by 3 bases and J by 6 bases, with 7 bases left in between. The CDR3 is 12 residues long. From germline, CDR1 is MDHEN and CDR2 SYDVKM. CDR3 residues: CASSLTVDTQYF. For the CDR3, the DNA is TGTGCCAGCAGTTTGACTGTGGATACGCAGTATTTT. The full variable domain, in which reference TRBV28 and TRBJ2-3 provide the parts outside the CDR3, is DVKVTQSSRYLVKRTGEKVFLECVQDMDHENMFWYRQDPGLGLRLIYFSYDVKMKEKGDIPEGYSVSREKKERFSLILESASTNQTSMYLCASSLTVDTQYFGPGTRLTVL.

This clonotype appeared many times. V usage is TRBV11-2 and J usage is TRBJ2-1; the match to TRBD2 covers 7 bases. Per the germline V gene, CDR1 is SGHAT and CDR2 is FQNNGV. The CDR3 is made up of 18 amino acids. V gave up 2 bases and J gave up 5 bases; unmatched junction bases: 15. The CDR3, as DNA: TGTGCCAGCAGCTTATCTCGCGGGAGATCGCGCGCGGACAATGAGCAGTTCTTC. As protein: CASSLSRGRSRADNEQFF.

The table lists this clonotype with a few counts. V and J are TRBV6-2 or TRBV6-3 and TRBJ2-7, with TRBD1 as a possible D gene (6 bases). Germline CDR1 and CDR2: MNHEY and SVGEGT. Deletions cut 2 bases from V and 2 bases from J, with 16 bases between. CDR3 size: 16 residues. CDR3 sequence reads: CASSYEPGQLTYEQYF. The CDR3 region has the DNA TGTGCCAGCAGTTACGAACCGGGACAACTTACCTACGAGCAGTACTTC.

The chain joins TRBV30 to TRBJ2-1, with TRBD1 identical over 7 bases. The CDR3 consists of 15 residues. In germline, CDR1 is GTSNPN, CDR2 SVGIG (reference sequence). The V segment lost 0 bases and the J segment 6 bases; nucleotides outside the gene matches: 8. The CDR3: CAWSVPAPGGNEQFF. DNA of the CDR3: TGTGCCTGGAGTGTACCGGCTCCAGGGGGCAATGAGCAGTTCTTC.

This clonotype was counted a few times. The rearrangement joins TRBV5-1 to TRBJ2-1; D is unresolved. The DNA end favors TRBJ2-5, so the J call may be wrong. CDR1 SGHRS and CDR2 YFSETQ come from the germline V gene. The CDR3 length is 13 residues. The CDR3 sequence is CASSLDSIETQYF. The CDR3 coding sequence is TGCGCCAGCAGCTTGGATAGTATCGAGACCCAGTACTTC.

Concerning this clonotype: The CDR3 end shows no conserved phenylalanine or tryptophan, and so a read error is likely. V usage is TRBV5-8 and J usage is TRBJ2-1; D is perhaps TRBD2 (5 bases). Trimming pared 4 bases from V and 0 bases from J, leaving 17 bases between. Germline CDR1 SGHTS, CDR2 YDEGEE. The CDR3 loop spans 17 amino acids. The CDR3 reads CASSPSPWRNSYNEQFL. The CDR3 DNA reads as TGTGCCAGCAGCCCCTCGCCGTGGAGGAACTCCTACAATGAGCAGTTCCTC.

This clonotype was observed once. V and J are TRBV5-5 and TRBJ1-1, with D possibly TRBD1 on 5 matching bases. The CDR3 covers 14 residues. CDR1 is SGHKS, CDR2 YYEKEE, per germline (reference sequence). V dropped 0 bases and J dropped 10 bases, with 16 bases sitting between them. In DNA form, the CDR3 reads TGTGCCAGCAGCTTGGCAGGGCCTTTCACAGCAGCTTTCTTT. This sequence encodes CASSLAGPFTAAFF.

To note about this clonotype: A clone one base away is much larger, so this may be a read error. The gene calls are TRBV6-2 or TRBV6-3 and TRBJ1-5; D is undetermined. Per the germline V gene, CDR1 is MNHEY and CDR2 is SVGEGT. The CDR3 extends over 17 amino acids. Between the trimmed V and J ends, which lost 5 bases and 2 bases, there was a span of 19 bases. As DNA, the CDR3 is TGTGCCAGCAGTGAAGACCTTGGTAGACGGGGCAATCAGCCCCAGCATTTT. Translated: CASSEDLGRRGNQPQHF.

The chain employs TRBV6-1 and TRBJ2-7; TRBD2 matches 7 bases. The V and J ends lost 5 bases and 5 bases, in that order; junction bases with no gene match: 18. Per germline, CDR1 MNHNS and CDR2 SASEGT. This CDR3 spans 17 amino acids. The chain's CDR3 is CASSRLDKRGEPHEQYF. The CDR3 DNA follows: TGTGCCAGCAGTCGACTGGACAAGCGGGGAGAACCCCACGAGCAGTACTTC.